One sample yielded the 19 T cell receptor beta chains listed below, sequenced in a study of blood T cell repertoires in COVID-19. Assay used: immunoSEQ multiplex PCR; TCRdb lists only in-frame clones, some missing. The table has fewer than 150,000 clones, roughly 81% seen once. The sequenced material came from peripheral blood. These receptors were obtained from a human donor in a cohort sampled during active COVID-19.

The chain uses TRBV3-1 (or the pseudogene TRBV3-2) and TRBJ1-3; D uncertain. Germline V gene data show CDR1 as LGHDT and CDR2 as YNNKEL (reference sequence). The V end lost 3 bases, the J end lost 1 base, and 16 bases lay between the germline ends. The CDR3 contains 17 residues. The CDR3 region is CASSHSRGEGSGNTIYF. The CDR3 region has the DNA TGTGCCAGCAGCCACTCTCGCGGGGAAGGGTCTGGAAACACCATATATTTT.

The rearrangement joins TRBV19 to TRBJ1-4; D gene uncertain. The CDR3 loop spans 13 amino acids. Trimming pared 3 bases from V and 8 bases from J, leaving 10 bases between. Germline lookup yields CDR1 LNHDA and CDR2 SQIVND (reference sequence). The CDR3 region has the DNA TGTGCCAGTAGTATGGCCTACAGAGAAAAACTGTTTTTT. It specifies CASSMAYREKLFF. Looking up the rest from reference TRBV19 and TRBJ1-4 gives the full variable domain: DGGITQSPKYLFRKEGQNVTLSCEQNLNHDAMYWYRQDPGQGLRLIYYSQIVNDFQKGDIAEGYSVSREKKESFPLTVTSAQKNPTAFYLCASSMAYREKLFFGSGTQLSVL.

CDR3 sequence: CASKPTSRAGPYEQYF. CDR3 coding DNA: TGTGCCAGCAAACCTACTTCGCGGGCAGGCCCCTACGAGCAGTACTTC. The chain employs TRBV2 and TRBJ2-7; D possibly corresponds to TRBD2 (5 bases). The V gene lost 7 bases and the J gene lost 2 bases, with 21 bases spanning the gap. This CDR3 region has 16 residues. Germline V gene data show CDR1 as SNHLY and CDR2 as FYNNEI.

The CDR3 spells CASSWVEGGELFF. CDR3 coding DNA: TGTGCCAGCAGTTGGGTCGAGGGCGGGGAGCTGTTTTTT. This rearrangement joins TRBV12-3 or TRBV12-4 to TRBJ2-2; D is possibly TRBD2 (5 bases). This CDR3 has 13 amino acids. The germline V and J ends were trimmed by 4 bases and 7 bases, with 10 bases remaining between them.

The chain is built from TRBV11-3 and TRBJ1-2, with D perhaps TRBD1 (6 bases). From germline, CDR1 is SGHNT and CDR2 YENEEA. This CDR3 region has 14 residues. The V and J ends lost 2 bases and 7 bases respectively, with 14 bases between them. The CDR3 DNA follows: TGTGCCAGCAGCTTACGGGGGGCCAAGGGTGGCTACACCTTC. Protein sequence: CASSLRGAKGGYTF. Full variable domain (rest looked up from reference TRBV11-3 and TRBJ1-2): EAGVVQSPRYKIIEKKQPVAFWCNPISGHNTLYWYLQNLGQGPELLIRYENEEAVDDSQLPKDRFSAERLKGVDSTLKIQPAELGDSAVYLCASSLRGAKGGYTFGSGTRLTVV.

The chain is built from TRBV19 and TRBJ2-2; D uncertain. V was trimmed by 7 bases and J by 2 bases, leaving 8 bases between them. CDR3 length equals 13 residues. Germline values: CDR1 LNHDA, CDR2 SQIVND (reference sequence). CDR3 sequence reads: CASTSLNTGELFF. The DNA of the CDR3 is TGTGCCAGTACTTCCCTCAACACCGGGGAGCTGTTTTTT.

The CDR3 nucleotides read TGTGCCAGCCAGGGGAAGGGGGCTTCTAACTATGGCTACACCTTC. Translated: CASQGKGASNYGYTF. The rearrangement joins TRBV7-9 to TRBJ1-2; the match to TRBD1 covers 7 bases. V gave up 8 bases and J gave up 0 bases; unmatched junction bases: 9. The CDR3 has 15 residues. Germline lookup yields CDR1 SEHNR and CDR2 FQNEAQ (reference sequence).

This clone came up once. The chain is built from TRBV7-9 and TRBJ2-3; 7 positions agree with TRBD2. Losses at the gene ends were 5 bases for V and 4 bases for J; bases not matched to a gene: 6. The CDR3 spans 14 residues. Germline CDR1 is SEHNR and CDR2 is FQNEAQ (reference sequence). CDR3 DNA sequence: TGTGCCAGCAGCCTCCCCGCGGGGGCAGATACGCAGTATTTT. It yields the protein CASSLPAGADTQYF.

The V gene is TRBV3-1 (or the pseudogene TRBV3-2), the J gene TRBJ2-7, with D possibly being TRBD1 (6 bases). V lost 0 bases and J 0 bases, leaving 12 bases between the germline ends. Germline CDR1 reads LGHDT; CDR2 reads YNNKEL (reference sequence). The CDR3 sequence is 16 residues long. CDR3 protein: CASSQDVRGSSYEQYF. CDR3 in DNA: TGTGCCAGCAGCCAAGATGTGAGGGGGAGCTCCTACGAGCAGTACTTC.

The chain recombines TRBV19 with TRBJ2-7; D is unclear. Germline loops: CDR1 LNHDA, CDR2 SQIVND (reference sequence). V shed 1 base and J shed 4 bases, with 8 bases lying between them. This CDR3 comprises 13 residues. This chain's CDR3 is CASSIVASYEQYF. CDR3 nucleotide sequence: TGTGCCAGTAGTATAGTCGCGAGTTACGAGCAGTACTTC. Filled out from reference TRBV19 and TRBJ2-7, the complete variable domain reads DGGITQSPKYLFRKEGQNVTLSCEQNLNHDAMYWYRQDPGQGLRLIYYSQIVNDFQKGDIAEGYSVSREKKESFPLTVTSAQKNPTAFYLCASSIVASYEQYFGPGTRLTVT.

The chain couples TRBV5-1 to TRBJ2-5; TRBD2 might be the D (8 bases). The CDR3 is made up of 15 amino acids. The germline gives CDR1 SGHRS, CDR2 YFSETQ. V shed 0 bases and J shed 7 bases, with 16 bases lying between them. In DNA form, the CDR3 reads TGCGCCAGCAGCTTGGCCGGGGACAGCGGGGGGACCCAGTACTTC. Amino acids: CASSLAGDSGGTQYF.

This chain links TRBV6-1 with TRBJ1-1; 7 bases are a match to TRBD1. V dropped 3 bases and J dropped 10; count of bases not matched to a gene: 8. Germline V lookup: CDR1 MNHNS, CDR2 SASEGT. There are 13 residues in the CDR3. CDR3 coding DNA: TGTGCCAGCAGTGAGGACAGGTACCGCGGAGCTTTCTTT. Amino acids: CASSEDRYRGAFF.

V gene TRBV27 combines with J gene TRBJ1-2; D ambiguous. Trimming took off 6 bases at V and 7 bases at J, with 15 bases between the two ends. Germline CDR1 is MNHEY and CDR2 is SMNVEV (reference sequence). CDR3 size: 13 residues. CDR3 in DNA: TGTGCCAGCAGCTATACCGAGGGAGGTGGCTACACCTTC. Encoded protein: CASSYTEGGGYTF.

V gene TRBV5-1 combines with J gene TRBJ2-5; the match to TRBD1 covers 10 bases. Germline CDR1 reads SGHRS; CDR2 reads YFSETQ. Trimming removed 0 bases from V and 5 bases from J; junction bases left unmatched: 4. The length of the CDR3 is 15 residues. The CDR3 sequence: CASSLEGQGRETQYF. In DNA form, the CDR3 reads TGCGCCAGCAGCTTGGAGGGACAGGGGAGGGAGACCCAGTACTTC.

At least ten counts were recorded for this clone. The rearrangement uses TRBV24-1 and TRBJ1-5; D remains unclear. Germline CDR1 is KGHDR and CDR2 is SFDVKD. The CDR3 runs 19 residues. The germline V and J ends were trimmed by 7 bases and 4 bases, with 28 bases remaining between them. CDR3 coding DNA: TGTGCCACCAGATATCGGACGCGGTCGGAGGGTCAGTCAAATCAGCCCCAGCATTTT. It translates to CATRYRTRSEGQSNQPQHF.

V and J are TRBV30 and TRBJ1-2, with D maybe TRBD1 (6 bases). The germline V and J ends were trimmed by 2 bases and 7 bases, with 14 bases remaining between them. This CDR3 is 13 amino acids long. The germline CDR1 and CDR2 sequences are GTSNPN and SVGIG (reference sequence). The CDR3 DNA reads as TGTGCCTGGAGTTCGGCCTCCAGGGGTGGCTACACCTTC. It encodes CAWSSASRGGYTF.

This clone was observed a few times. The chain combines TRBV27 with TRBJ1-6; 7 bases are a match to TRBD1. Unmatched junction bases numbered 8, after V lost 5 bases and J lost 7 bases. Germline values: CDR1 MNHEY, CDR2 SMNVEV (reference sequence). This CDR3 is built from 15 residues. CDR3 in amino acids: CASSAQGQTNSPLHF. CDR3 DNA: TGTGCCAGCAGTGCGCAGGGACAGACGAATTCACCCCTCCACTTT.

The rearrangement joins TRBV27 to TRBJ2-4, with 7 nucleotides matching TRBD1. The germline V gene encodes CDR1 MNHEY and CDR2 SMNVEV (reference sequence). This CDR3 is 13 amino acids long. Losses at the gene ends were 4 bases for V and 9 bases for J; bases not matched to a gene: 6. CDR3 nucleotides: TGTGCCAGCAGTTCTCAGGGGGATGTCATTCAGTACTTC. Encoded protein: CASSSQGDVIQYF.

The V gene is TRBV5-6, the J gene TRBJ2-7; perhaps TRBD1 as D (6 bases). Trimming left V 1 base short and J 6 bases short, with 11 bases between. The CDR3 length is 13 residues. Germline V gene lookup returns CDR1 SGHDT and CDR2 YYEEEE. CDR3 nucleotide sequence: TGTGCCAGCAGCTTGATTCAGGGGACCGAGCAGTACTTC. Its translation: CASSLIQGTEQYF. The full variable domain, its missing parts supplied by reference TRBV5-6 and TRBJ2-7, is DAGVTQSPTHLIKTRGQQVTLRCSPKSGHDTVSWYQQALGQGPQFIFQYYEEEERQRGNFPDRFSGHQFPNYSSELNVNALLLGDSALYLCASSLIQGTEQYFGPGTRLTVT.